Shown below are 16 T cell receptor beta chains from a single sample sequenced in a study of T cell clonality in common variable immunodeficiency. Assay used: immunoSEQ multiplex PCR; TCRdb lists only in-frame clones, some missing. In total the sample includes under 45,000 clones, none of them seen once. The sequenced material came from peripheral blood mononuclear cells. The receptor source for this set is a person aged 18 to 75 in good health.

This clone was counted ten times or more. The read ends 3 residues early relative to the CDR3; the germline J gene fills the gap. The chain uses TRBV3-1 (or the pseudogene TRBV3-2) and TRBJ2-5, with TRBD1 matching 11 bases. The ends lost 4 bases at V and 5 bases at J; junction bases unmatched: 3. In germline, CDR1 is LGHDT, CDR2 YNNKEL (reference sequence). The CDR3 extends over 14 amino acids. CDR3 bases read: TGTGCCAGCAGCCCGGGACAGGGGGTTGAGACC. It codes for CASSPGQGVET. The entire CDR3 sequence reads CASSPGQGVETQYF.

At least ten counts were recorded for this clone. The CDR3 spells CSATSGAAGELFF. CDR3 DNA (partial): TGCAGTGCTACTAGCGGGGCGGCGGGGGAG. The gene calls are TRBV20-1 and TRBJ2-2, with 9 bases that match TRBD2. The CDR3 extends 3 residues past the end of the read, so its final part is completed from the germline J gene. V shed 4 bases, J shed 8 bases, and the junction held 5 bases outside the gene matches. The CDR3 runs 13 residues. In germline, CDR1 is DFQATT, CDR2 SNEGSKA (reference sequence).

This clone was counted at least ten times. The read gets to within 3 residues of the CDR3 end, and the germline J gene fills in the rest. V usage is TRBV12-5 and J usage is TRBJ1-6, with 9 bases identical to TRBD1. The J segment lost 9 bases and the V segment lost 7 bases, leaving 4 bases of the junction unmatched. From germline, CDR1 is LGHNT and CDR2 FRNRAP. There are 13 residues in the CDR3. Incomplete CDR3 DNA: TGTGCTAGTGCACAGGGGGCACTTTCACCC. It specifies CASAQGALSP. In full, the CDR3 is CASAQGALSPLHF.

With respect to this clone: The CDR3 is cut off 3 residues early in the read; its end comes from the germline J gene. The chain couples TRBV4-2 to TRBJ2-7, with 11 bases fitting TRBD2. Germline CDR1 is LGHNA and CDR2 is YNFKEQ. This CDR3 contains 15 residues. V shed 2 bases and J 3 bases; nucleotides not matched to a gene: 3. The CDR3 bases that were read are TGTGCCAGCAGCCAAAATCTAGCGGGGGGCTACGAG. It codes for CASSQNLAGGYE. The full CDR3 protein is CASSQNLAGGYEQYF.

This clone was seen repeatedly, ten times or more. Sequencing ends 3 residues short of the CDR3 end; the germline J gene provides the rest. The rearrangement uses TRBV14 and TRBJ2-2; the D gene is possibly TRBD2 (6 bases). Germline V gene sequence: CDR1 SGHDN, CDR2 FVKESK. Trimming stripped 3 bases from V and 1 base from J, with 9 bases between. The CDR3 length is 15 residues. The CDR3 sequence: CASSQRGGNTGELFF. CDR3 DNA, as far as it was read: TGTGCCAGCAGCCAGCGGGGAGGGAACACCGGGGAG.

For this clone: The DNA ends 3 residues before the CDR3 does, and the rest of the CDR3 is filled in from the germline J gene. V usage is TRBV20-1 and J usage is TRBJ2-3, with a tentative D call TRBD1 (6 bases). This CDR3 spans 13 amino acids. Germline CDR1 is DFQATT and CDR2 is SNEGSKA (reference sequence). The part of the CDR3 DNA that was read is TGCAGTGCCCCCCGGTGGGGACAAGAGACG. It is translated as CSAPRWGQET. The entire CDR3 protein is CSAPRWGQETQYF.

This clone was seen repeatedly, ten times or more. CDR3 DNA (partial): TGTGCCAGCAGTGCCTACACCGGGGAG. It specifies CASSAYTGE. The entire CDR3 is CASSAYTGELFF. The J gene is TRBJ2-2, the V gene TRBV6-1; no firm D call. The read ends 3 residues early relative to the CDR3; the germline J gene fills the gap. Germline lookup yields CDR1 MNHNS and CDR2 SASEGT. The CDR3 covers 12 residues. V was pared by 4 bases and J by 3 bases, with 3 bases between.

This clone was counted at least ten times. From the germline J gene comes the end of the CDR3, since the read stops 3 residues before it. The chain recombines TRBV12-3 or TRBV12-4 with TRBJ2-1, with TRBD2 identical over 7 bases. With 6 bases clipped from V and 9 bases from J, the junction kept 14 bases outside the gene matches. The CDR3 loop spans 15 amino acids. The CDR3 loop reads CASRPGLGRSTEQFF. The sequenced CDR3 bases are TGTGCCAGCAGACCCGGACTAGGGCGAAGTACTGAG.

This clone has at least ten counts. With the read ending 3 residues before the CDR3 end, the germline J gene is used to fill in that end. The rearrangement links TRBV7-2 to TRBJ2-7; D gene uncertain. Germline V gives CDR1 SGHTA, CDR2 FQGNSA. The CDR3 consists of 15 residues. The ends were cut back, 0 bases at V and 1 base at J, with 10 bases in the middle. The CDR3 spells CASSLAQVRSYEQYF. The CDR3 bases that were read are TGTGCCAGCAGCTTAGCTCAGGTGCGATCCTACGAG.

The CDR3 bases that were read are TGTGCCAGCAGCTTTGGGCGGGTACAAGAGACG. It yields the protein CASSFGRVQET. The CDR3 reads in full as CASSFGRVQETQYF. The V and J genes are TRBV7-2 and TRBJ2-3, with D tentatively TRBD2 (5 bases). Sequencing ends 3 residues short of the CDR3 end; the germline J gene provides the rest. CDR1 and CDR2 (germline): SGHTA, FQGNSA. The length of the CDR3 is 14 residues.

In regard to this clone: The read falls 3 residues short of the CDR3 end, and the missing part is taken from the germline J gene. This chain connects TRBV11-2 to TRBJ2-7; TRBD2 matches at 7 bases. This CDR3 is 11 amino acids long. Per germline, CDR1 SGHAT and CDR2 FQNNGV. The junction had 1 base not matched to a gene; V was cut back by 5 bases and J by 6 bases. The CDR3 protein is CASSRGGEQYF. The part of the CDR3 DNA that was read is TGTGCCAGCAGCCGCGGGGGCGAG. Combining the CDR3 with reference TRBV11-2 and TRBJ2-7 gives the whole variable domain EAGVAQSPRYKIIEKRQSVAFWCNPISGHATLYWYQQILGQGPKLLIQFQNNGVVDDSQLPKDRFSAERLKGVDSTLKIQPAKLEDSAVYLCASSRGGEQYFGPGTRLTVT.

Remarks on this clone: The read terminates 3 residues before the CDR3 end, so the remaining end is supplied by the germline J gene. V is TRBV23-1 and J is TRBJ2-3; 8 bases agree with TRBD2. TRBV23-1 is annotated as an ORF whose role is uncertain. This CDR3 has 16 residues. The DNA read from the CDR3 is TGCGCCAGCAACTCCGCGGGAGGACAGATCCAAGAGACG. Amino acid sequence: CASNSAGGQIQET. In full, the CDR3 reads CASNSAGGQIQETQYF.

Concerning this clone itself: With the read ending 3 residues before the CDR3 end, the germline J gene is used to fill in that end. The V gene is TRBV5-1, the J gene TRBJ2-1, with 7 bases matching TRBD1. V was clipped by 7 bases and J by 7 bases; unmatched bases: 14. The CDR3 covers 15 residues. Germline CDR1 is SGHRS and CDR2 is YFSETQ. The CDR3 region is CASSDGTAVGNEQFF. Partial CDR3 DNA: TGCGCCAGCTCGGACGGGACAGCCGTTGGAAATGAG. Filled out from reference TRBV5-1 and TRBJ2-1, the complete variable domain reads KAGVTQTPRYLIKTRGQQVTLSCSPISGHRSVSWYQQTPGQGLQFLFEYFSETQRNKGNFPGRFSGRQFSNSRSEMNVSTLELGDSALYLCASSDGTAVGNEQFFGPGTRLTVL.

This clone was seen ten or more times. Read sequence stops 3 residues before the CDR3 end, and the germline J gene provides the missing end. The chain has TRBV10-3 and TRBJ2-3; 8 nucleotides align to TRBD1. The CDR3 has 14 residues. Unmatched junction bases numbered 6, after V lost 6 bases and J lost 4 bases. Germline V gene lookup returns CDR1 ENHRY and CDR2 SYGVKD. The sequenced part of the CDR3 DNA is TGTGCCATCAGACCCGGACAGGGAGCAGATACG. Translation: CAIRPGQGADT. The full CDR3 sequence reads CAIRPGQGADTQYF.

Note on this clone: The CDR3 end is not reached by the read, which stops 3 residues before it; the germline J gene fills it in. This chain uses TRBV2 with TRBJ2-1, with 10 bases identical to TRBD1. Per germline, CDR1 SNHLY and CDR2 FYNNEI. V lost 3 bases to trimming and J lost 8 bases; unmatched junction nucleotides: 7. The CDR3 has 15 residues. The CDR3 spells CASSDGTGVFDEQFF. CDR3 DNA (partial): TGTGCCAGCAGTGATGGGACAGGGGTTTTCGATGAG.

This clone was detected many times. The covered CDR3 bases are TGTGCCAGCAGCTTAGGGTTCATGGGCGGGAGCCAAGAGACC. It yields the protein CASSLGFMGGSQET. The entire CDR3 is CASSLGFMGGSQETQYF. The chain links TRBV13 to TRBJ2-5; 7 nucleotides match TRBD2. The DNA ends 3 residues before the CDR3 does, and the rest of the CDR3 is filled in from the germline J gene. CDR3 length equals 17 residues. Trimming took 0 bases from V and 1 from J; bases not matched to a gene: 8. Germline V gene sequence: CDR1 PRHDT, CDR2 FYEKMQ (reference sequence).